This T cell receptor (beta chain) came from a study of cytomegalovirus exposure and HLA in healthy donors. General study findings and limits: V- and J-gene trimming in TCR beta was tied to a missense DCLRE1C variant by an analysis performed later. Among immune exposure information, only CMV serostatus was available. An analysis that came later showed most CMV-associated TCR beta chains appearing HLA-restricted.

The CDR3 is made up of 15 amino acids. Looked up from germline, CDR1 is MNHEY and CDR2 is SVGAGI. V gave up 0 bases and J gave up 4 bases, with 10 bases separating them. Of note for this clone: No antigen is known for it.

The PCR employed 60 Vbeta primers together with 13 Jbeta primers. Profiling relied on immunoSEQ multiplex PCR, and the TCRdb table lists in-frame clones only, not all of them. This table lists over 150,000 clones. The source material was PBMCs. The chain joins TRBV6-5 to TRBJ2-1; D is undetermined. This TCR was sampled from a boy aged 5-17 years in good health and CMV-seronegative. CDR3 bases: TGTGCCAGCAGTTACTCGGTGGCAGGATACAATGAGCAGTTCTTC. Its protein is CASSYSVAGYNEQFF.